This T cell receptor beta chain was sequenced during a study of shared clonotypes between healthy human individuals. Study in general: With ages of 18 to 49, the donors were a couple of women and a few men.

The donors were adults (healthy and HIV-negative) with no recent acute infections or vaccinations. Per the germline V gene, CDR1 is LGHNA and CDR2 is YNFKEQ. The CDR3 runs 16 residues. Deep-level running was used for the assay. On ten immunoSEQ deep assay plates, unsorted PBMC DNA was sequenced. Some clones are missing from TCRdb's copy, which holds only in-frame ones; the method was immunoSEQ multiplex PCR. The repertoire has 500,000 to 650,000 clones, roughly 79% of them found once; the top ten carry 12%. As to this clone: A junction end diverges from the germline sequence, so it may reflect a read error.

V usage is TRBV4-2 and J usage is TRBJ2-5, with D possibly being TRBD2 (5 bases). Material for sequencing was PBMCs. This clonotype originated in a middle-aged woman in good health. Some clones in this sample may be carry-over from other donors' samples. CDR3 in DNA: TGTACCAGCAGCCAAGGAGGTAGGGAGTGGAGGGAGACCCAGTACTTC. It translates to CTSSQGGREWRETQYF.